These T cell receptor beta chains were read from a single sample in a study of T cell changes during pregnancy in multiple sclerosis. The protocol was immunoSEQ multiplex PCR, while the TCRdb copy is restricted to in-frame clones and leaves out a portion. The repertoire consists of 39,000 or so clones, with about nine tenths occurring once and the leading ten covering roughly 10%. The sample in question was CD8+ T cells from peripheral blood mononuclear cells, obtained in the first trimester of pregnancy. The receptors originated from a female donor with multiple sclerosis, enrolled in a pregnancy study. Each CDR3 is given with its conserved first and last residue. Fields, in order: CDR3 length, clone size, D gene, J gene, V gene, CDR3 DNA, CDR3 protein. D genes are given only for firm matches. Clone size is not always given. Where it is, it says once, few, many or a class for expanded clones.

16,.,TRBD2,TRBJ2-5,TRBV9,TGTGCCAGCAGCGTAGGGCTAGCGGGAATCAGAGAGACCCAGTACTTC,CASSVGLAGIRETQYF
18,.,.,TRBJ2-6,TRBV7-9,TGTGCCAGCAGCCCCCTCTACGACTATCCTGATGGGGCCAACGTCCTGACTTTC,CASSPLYDYPDGANVLTF
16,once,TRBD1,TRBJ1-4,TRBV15,TGTGCCACCAGCAGAGACGCCGGGACAGGGGGTGAAAAACTGTTTTTT,CATSRDAGTGGEKLFF
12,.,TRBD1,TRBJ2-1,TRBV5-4,TGTGCCAGCAGCTTAACAGGGGGAGGGCAGTTCTTC,CASSLTGGGQFF
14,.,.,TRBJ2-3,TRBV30,TGTGCCTGGAGTGTACAGGCTTACACAGATACGCAGTATTTT,CAWSVQAYTDTQYF
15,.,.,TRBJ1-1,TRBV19,TGTGCCAGTAGTTTGGGGCAGGGGATGAACACTGAAGCTTTCTTT,CASSLGQGMNTEAFF
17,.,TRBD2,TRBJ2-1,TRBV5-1,TGCGCCAGCAGCTTGGAAACAGCGGGGCTCTCCTACAATGAGCAGTTCTTC,CASSLETAGLSYNEQFF
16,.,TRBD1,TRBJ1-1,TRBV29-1,TGCAGCGTTGAACTACCGGGACAGGGTCTGAACACTGAAGCTTTCTTT,CSVELPGQGLNTEAFF
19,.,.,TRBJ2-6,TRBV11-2,TGTGCCAGCAGCTTAGGTCGGCAGGGCCCTTTCTCTGGGGCCAACGTCCTGACTTTC,CASSLGRQGPFSGANVLTF
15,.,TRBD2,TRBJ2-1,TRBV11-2,TGTGCCAGCAGCTTAGCCCTAGCGGGCTACAATGAGCAGTTCTTC,CASSLALAGYNEQFF
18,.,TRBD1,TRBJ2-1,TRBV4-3,TGCGCCAGCAGCCAAGTCCGTTCCGCCGGGACAGGGGGAAATGAGCAGTTCTTC,CASSQVRSAGTGGNEQFF
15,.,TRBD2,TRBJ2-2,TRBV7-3,TGTGCCAGCAGCTTAGGCGGGGGGGCCGCCGGGGAGCTGTTTTTT,CASSLGGGAAGELFF
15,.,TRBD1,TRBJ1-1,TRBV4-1,TGCGCCAGCAGCCAAGAAGCGGACAGGGGAGCAGAAGCTTTCTTT,CASSQEADRGAEAFF
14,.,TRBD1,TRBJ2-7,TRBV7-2,TGTGCCAGCAGCTCGGGGACAGGGGCCTACGAGCAGTACTTC,CASSSGTGAYEQYF
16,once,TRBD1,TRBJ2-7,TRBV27,TGTGCCAGCAGTTTATTAGGACAGGGTGTTTCCTACGAGCAGTACTTC,CASSLLGQGVSYEQYF
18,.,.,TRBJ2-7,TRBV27,TGTGCCAGCAGTTTACGGCCTCCAGGGGGACTCCCTTCCTACGAGCAGTACTTC,CASSLRPPGGLPSYEQYF
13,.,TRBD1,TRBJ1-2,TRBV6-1,TGTGCCAGCATGGGGCAGGGGGCGGGTGGCTACACCTTC,CASMGQGAGGYTF
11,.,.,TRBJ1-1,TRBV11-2,TGTGCCAGCAGGGCACAGGGTGAAGCTTTCTTT,CASRAQGEAFF
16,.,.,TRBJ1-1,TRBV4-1,TGCGCCAGCAGCCAACTCGTTGGAGGGGCAGACACTGAAGCTTTCTTT,CASSQLVGGADTEAFF
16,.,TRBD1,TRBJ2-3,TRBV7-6,TGTGCCAGCAGCCGACCCCGGGACAGGGGTCCAGATACGCAGTATTTT,CASSRPRDRGPDTQYF
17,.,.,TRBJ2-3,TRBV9,TGTGCCAGCAGCATCCCCCTAGACCCGGGTGGCACAGATACGCAGTATTTT,CASSIPLDPGGTDTQYF
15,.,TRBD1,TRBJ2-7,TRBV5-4,TGTGCCAGCAGCTTGGGCCAGGGGGCATCCTACGAGCAGTACTTC,CASSLGQGASYEQYF